Below, 20 T cell receptor beta chains from the same sample are listed, as sequenced in a study of blood T cell repertoires in COVID-19. The table came from immunoSEQ multiplex PCR; TCRdb's copy has only in-frame clones and leaves some out. Of more than 100,000 clones in the sample, over 75% are singletons; the top ten hold around 15%. Sample: peripheral blood. Receptors originate from a man aged 55 to 70 with active or convalescent COVID-19.

This chain links TRBV13 with TRBJ1-1; no firm D call. The CDR3 consists of 16 residues. V was pared by 4 bases and J by 1 base, with 16 bases between. Germline-derived CDR1 and CDR2 are PRHDT and FYEKMQ (reference sequence). The CDR3 spells CASSSEGVERNTEAFF. The CDR3 nucleotides read TGTGCCAGCAGCTCCGAGGGCGTAGAAAGGAACACTGAAGCTTTCTTT.

The gene calls are TRBV29-1 and TRBJ2-3; 9 nucleotides align to TRBD1. Looked up from germline, CDR1 is SQVTM and CDR2 is ANQGSEA. Trimming removed 6 bases from V and 4 bases from J; junction bases left unmatched: 2. The CDR3 covers 12 residues. The CDR3 loop is CSVGTGSDTQYF. The CDR3 DNA follows: TGCAGCGTCGGGACAGGGTCAGATACGCAGTATTTT.

By frequency in the sample, this clone is medium-sized. The V call is TRBV5-1, the J call TRBJ2-7; 9 bases are a match to TRBD2. CDR1 and CDR2 from the germline V gene are SGHRS and YFSETQ. V dropped 3 bases and J dropped 0; count of bases not matched to a gene: 4. The CDR3 totals 15 residues. CDR3 amino acids: CASSSTSGSSYEQYF. Written as DNA, the CDR3 is TGCGCCAGCAGCTCGACTAGCGGAAGCTCCTACGAGCAGTACTTC.

The chain joins TRBV4-3 to TRBJ1-3; no clear D. Germline CDR1 and CDR2: LGHNA and YSLEER. This CDR3 contains 13 residues. V was trimmed by 3 bases and J by 3 bases, leaving 6 bases between them. CDR3 loop: CASSQGDGNTIYF. The CDR3 nucleotides are TGCGCCAGCAGCCAGGGAGATGGAAACACCATATATTTT.

The rearrangement links TRBV19 to TRBJ2-7; 7 bases map to TRBD1. The CDR3 covers 12 residues. Germline CDR1 LNHDA, CDR2 SQIVND (reference sequence). With V trimmed by 5 bases and J by 4 bases, 2 bases remained unmatched. CDR3: CASSPQGYEQYF. The CDR3 DNA is TGTGCCAGTAGTCCACAGGGGTACGAGCAGTACTTC.

This clone was observed a single time. The chain joins TRBV4-3 to TRBJ1-1, with TRBD1 matching 8 bases. Germline lookup yields CDR1 LGHNA and CDR2 YSLEER. Losses at the gene ends were 3 bases for V and 1 base for J; bases not matched to a gene: 4. This CDR3 has 15 residues. The CDR3 spells CASSHHTGGNTEAFF. For the CDR3, the DNA is TGCGCCAGCAGCCACCATACAGGGGGGAACACTGAAGCTTTCTTT.

V usage is TRBV11-2 and J usage is TRBJ2-4; 14 nucleotides match TRBD2. Germline CDR1 is SGHAT and CDR2 is FQNNGV. The CDR3 runs 17 residues. The junction had 6 bases not matched to a gene; V was cut back by 1 base and J by 7 bases. DNA of the CDR3: TGTGCCAGCAGCTTAGTACGGACTAGCGGGAGGATGAACATTCAGTACTTC. Protein sequence: CASSLVRTSGRMNIQYF. Based on the CDR3 plus reference TRBV11-2 and TRBJ2-4, the full variable domain is EAGVAQSPRYKIIEKRQSVAFWCNPISGHATLYWYQQILGQGPKLLIQFQNNGVVDDSQLPKDRFSAERLKGVDSTLKIQPAKLEDSAVYLCASSLVRTSGRMNIQYFGAGTRLSVL.

This clone has a single count. The chain uses TRBV7-7 and TRBJ1-2, with TRBD1 as a possible D gene (6 bases). V was cut by 5 bases and J by 2 bases, with 12 bases left in between. Germline V gene data show CDR1 as SSHAT and CDR2 as FNYEAQ (reference sequence). The CDR3 is made up of 14 amino acids. Here the CDR3 DNA reads TGTGCCAGCAGCCCGGACAGACCGAACTATGGCTACACCTTC. It translates to CASSPDRPNYGYTF.

The chain links TRBV5-1 to TRBJ2-5; D gene unclear. The germline CDR1 and CDR2 sequences are SGHRS and YFSETQ. Trimming removed 4 bases at V and 5 bases at J, with 9 bases between. This CDR3 contains 12 residues. The CDR3 DNA sequence: TGCGCCAGCAGCCCTTACTCGGAGACCCAGTACTTC. Its protein product is CASSPYSETQYF.

The rearrangement links TRBV4-1 to TRBJ2-7; 10 nucleotides align to TRBD2. Germline lookup yields CDR1 MGHRA and CDR2 YSYEKL. V was pared by 3 bases and J by 0 bases, with 2 bases of the junction left unmatched. The CDR3 has 15 amino acids. For the CDR3, the DNA is TGCGCCAGCAGCCAGGGACTAGCGTTCTCCTACGAGCAGTACTTC. This translates into CASSQGLAFSYEQYF.

The rearrangement uses TRBV2 and TRBJ2-1, with 7 positions matching TRBD1. The CDR3 spans 16 residues. V gave up 4 bases and J gave up 7 bases; unmatched junction bases: 13. The V gene's germline CDR1 is SNHLY and CDR2 FYNNEI. CDR3: CASSGAGGTRLNEQFF. The CDR3 DNA sequence: TGTGCCAGCAGTGGGGCAGGGGGAACTCGTTTAAATGAGCAGTTCTTC. The full variable domain, rest sourced from reference TRBV2 and TRBJ2-1, is EPEVTQTPSHQVTQMGQEVILRCVPISNHLYFYWYRQILGQKVEFLVSFYNNEISEKSEIFDDQFSVERPDGSNFTLKIRSTKLEDSAMYFCASSGAGGTRLNEQFFGPGTRLTVL.

The chain uses TRBV18 and TRBJ2-7; D is perhaps TRBD2 (5 bases). V lost 11 bases and J 4 bases, leaving 15 bases between the germline ends. CDR1 is KGHSH, CDR2 LQKENI, per germline. There are 12 residues in the CDR3. The CDR3 nucleotides are TGTGCCTCCTCCGTCGGAGGATACGAGCAGTACTTC. Translation gives CASSVGGYEQYF.

This rearrangement joins TRBV4-2 to TRBJ1-3; D remains unclear. Trimming shortened V by 1 base and J by 1 base, and 8 bases separated the two germline ends. This CDR3 comprises 15 residues. CDR1 and CDR2 from the germline V gene are LGHNA and YNFKEQ. CDR3 loop: CASSQAEESGNTIYF. The CDR3 region has the DNA TGTGCCAGCAGCCAAGCTGAGGAGTCTGGAAACACCATATATTTT.

V gene TRBV24-1 combines with J gene TRBJ2-3, with D perhaps matching TRBD2 (5 bases). Trimming stripped 4 bases from V and 6 bases from J, with 16 bases between. The germline CDR1 and CDR2 sequences are KGHDR and SFDVKD. The CDR3 runs 15 residues. Here the CDR3 reads CATSDPGLGEDTQYF. CDR3 nucleotide sequence: TGTGCCACCAGTGACCCCGGCCTCGGGGAGGATACGCAGTATTTT.

The chain has TRBV20-1 and TRBJ1-1; D call uncertain. Germline loops: CDR1 DFQATT, CDR2 SNEGSKA (reference sequence). The V and J ends lost 8 bases and 7 bases respectively, with 11 bases between them. The CDR3 loop spans 10 amino acids. CDR3 in amino acids: CSPKTGEAFF. The CDR3, as DNA: TGCAGTCCTAAAACCGGTGAAGCTTTCTTT.

The V and J genes are TRBV7-2 and TRBJ2-3; 13 nucleotides match TRBD2. Germline CDR1 SGHTA, CDR2 FQGNSA. V dropped 0 bases and J dropped 0; count of bases not matched to a gene: 3. The CDR3 consists of 18 residues. The CDR3 DNA follows: TGTGCCAGCAGCTTAGCGGGACTAGCGGGACTAAGCACAGATACGCAGTATTTT. Encoded protein: CASSLAGLAGLSTDTQYF. Looking up the rest from reference TRBV7-2 and TRBJ2-3 gives the full variable domain: GAGVSQSPSNKVTEKGKDVELRCDPISGHTALYWYRQSLGQGLEFLIYFQGNSAPDKSGLPSDRFSAERTGGSVSTLTIQRTQQEDSAVYLCASSLAGLAGLSTDTQYFGPGTRLTVL.

The rearrangement uses TRBV5-1 and TRBJ2-1, with unresolved D. The CDR3 consists of 15 residues. With 0 bases removed from V and 2 bases from J, the gap between germline ends came to 9 bases. Germline CDR1 is SGHRS and CDR2 is YFSETQ. The CDR3 sequence is CASSLDPRAYNEQFF. The DNA of the CDR3 is TGCGCCAGCAGCTTGGATCCCCGGGCCTACAATGAGCAGTTCTTC.

The chain carries TRBV28 and TRBJ2-1; TRBD1 aligns across 9 bases. The CDR3 runs to 14 residues. From germline, CDR1 is MDHEN and CDR2 SYDVKM. Losses at the gene ends were 8 bases for V and 8 bases for J; bases not matched to a gene: 10. CDR3 in amino acids: CASRGGTGNHEQFF. The CDR3 DNA follows: TGTGCCAGCCGTGGGGGGACAGGGAACCATGAGCAGTTCTTC.

The chain joins TRBV11-3 to TRBJ2-2, with D perhaps TRBD2 (5 bases). The CDR3 spans 15 residues. Germline CDR1 SGHNT, CDR2 YENEEA. V was cut by 5 bases and J by 0 bases, with 10 bases left in between. CDR3 DNA sequence: TGTGCCAGCAGCCGTGGGAGCTCGAACACCGGGGAGCTGTTTTTT. Its protein is CASSRGSSNTGELFF.

This chain links TRBV7-3 with TRBJ2-1, with unresolved D. The V end lost 3 bases, the J end lost 8 bases, and 11 bases lay between the germline ends. CDR1 and CDR2 (germline): SGHTA, FQGTGA. The CDR3 consists of 13 residues. The CDR3 loop is CASSFRGNDEQFF. Written as DNA, the CDR3 is TGTGCCAGCAGCTTCAGAGGCAATGATGAGCAGTTCTTC. The whole variable domain, remainder taken from reference TRBV7-3 and TRBJ2-1, is GAGVSQTPSNKVTEKGKYVELRCDPISGHTALYWYRQSLGQGPEFLIYFQGTGAADDSGLPNDRFFAVRPEGSVSTLKIQRTERGDSAVYLCASSFRGNDEQFFGPGTRLTVL.